Listed below are T cell receptor beta chains from one sample, sequenced in a study of cytomegalovirus exposure and HLA in healthy donors. Only in-frame clones appear in the TCRdb table, and some are missing; sequencing was by immunoSEQ multiplex PCR. The sample holds 85,000 to 100,000 clones, around 77% seen once. The sample taken for sequencing was PBMCs. These receptors all stem from a man aged 25 to 40 in good health and CMV-seronegative. Each CDR3 is given with its conserved first and last residue. D genes are given only for firm matches. Clone size is not always given. Where it is, it says once, few, many or a class for expanded clones.

abundance	v_gene	d_gene	j_gene	CDR3aa	CDR3nt
once	TRBV5-1	TRBD1	TRBJ1-1	CASSYEDRANTEAFF	TGCGCCAGCAGCTACGAGGACAGGGCGAACACTGAAGCTTTCTTT
once	TRBV10-3	TRBD1	TRBJ2-3	CAISSGTGDVGTQYF	TGTGCCATCAGCTCCGGGACAGGGGATGTAGGTACGCAGTATTTT
.	TRBV11-2	.	TRBJ1-1	CASRPIRGNTEAFF	TGTGCCAGCAGGCCGATACGCGGGAACACTGAAGCTTTCTTT
.	TRBV7-8	TRBD1	TRBJ1-5	CASSGQGIPSNQPQHF	TGTGCCAGCAGCGGACAGGGGATTCCAAGCAATCAGCCCCAGCATTTT
.	TRBV9	TRBD2	TRBJ2-7	CASSVEASGVGEQYF	TGTGCCAGCAGCGTAGAGGCGAGCGGGGTGGGCGAGCAGTACTTC
.	TRBV7-2	.	TRBJ2-2	CASSTRQSRDTGELFF	TGTGCCAGCAGCACCAGACAGTCAAGGGACACCGGGGAGCTGTTTTTT
.	TRBV5-1	TRBD1	TRBJ2-7	CASSLASGTDYEQYF	TGCGCCAGCAGCTTGGCTTCGGGGACAGACTACGAGCAGTACTTC
.	TRBV5-1	.	TRBJ2-5	CASSLAIGPNRGGYQETQYF	TGCGCCAGCAGCTTGGCCATTGGTCCGAACCGTGGGGGGTACCAAGAGACCCAGTACTTC
.	TRBV28	.	TRBJ1-2	CASSLHPGSGYGYTF	TGTGCCAGCAGTTTACATCCAGGGTCAGGCTATGGCTACACCTTC
.	TRBV2	TRBD1	TRBJ1-2	CASRARTGEYTNYGYTF	TGTGCCAGCAGGGCGCGGACAGGGGAGTATACTAACTATGGCTACACCTTC
.	TRBV5-1	.	TRBJ1-1	CASSLLIQGNTEAFF	TGCGCCAGCAGCTTGTTAATACAGGGGAACACTGAAGCTTTCTTT
few	TRBV7-8	.	TRBJ1-3	CASSRLLSGNTIYF	TGTGCCAGCAGCCGACTTCTCTCTGGAAACACCATATATTTT
.	TRBV11-2	.	TRBJ1-2	CASSLVYRSNYGYTF	TGTGCCAGCAGCTTAGTATACAGGAGTAACTATGGCTACACCTTC
.	TRBV19	TRBD2	TRBJ2-1	CASSIGGRLAGGNEQFF	TGTGCCAGTAGTATAGGGGGGCGACTAGCGGGAGGCAATGAGCAGTTCTTC
.	TRBV25-1	TRBD1	TRBJ2-5	CASSESPGGLGTQYF	TGTGCCAGCAGTGAATCACCAGGGGGATTGGGGACCCAGTACTTC
.	TRBV5-6	.	TRBJ2-6	CASSLVALSGANVLTF	TGTGCCAGCAGCTTGGTGGCCCTCTCTGGGGCCAACGTCCTGACTTTC
.	TRBV30	.	TRBJ2-5	CAWSTGPVKTQYF	TGTGCCTGGAGTACAGGGCCAGTAAAGACCCAGTACTTC
few	TRBV7-2	.	TRBJ2-1	CASSLGGQGWVEQFF	TGTGCCAGCAGCTTAGGCGGGCAGGGGTGGGTTGAGCAGTTCTTC
.	TRBV9	TRBD1	TRBJ2-3	CASSSRGDTQYF	TGTGCCAGCAGCTCCAGGGGGGATACGCAGTATTTT
once	TRBV9	.	TRBJ2-5	CASSVVNPIDRRGIEETQYF	TGTGCCAGCAGCGTAGTTAATCCGATCGACCGAAGGGGTATCGAAGAGACCCAGTACTTC
.	TRBV4-1	TRBD1	TRBJ1-4	CASSQGPQDRGFYFEKLFF	TGCGCCAGCAGCCAAGGACCCCAGGACAGGGGGTTTTATTTTGAAAAACTGTTTTTT
.	TRBV6-5	.	TRBJ1-2	CASRDSPYGYTF	TGTGCCAGCCGCGACAGTCCCTATGGCTACACCTTC